This T cell receptor beta chain was identified during a study of blood T cell repertoires in COVID-19. Whole-study context: COVID-19 samples, acute and convalescent, were from the United States, Italy and Spain. T cells, B-cell-depleted T cells, or PBMCs provided the cDNA or gDNA that served as material.

Trimming removed 0 bases at V and 5 bases at J, with 14 bases between. CDR3 length: 16 residues. The germline CDR1 and CDR2 sequences are SGDLS and YYNGEE. Authors' methods: Reference gene primers were amplified, and this amplification served to estimate nucleated cell counts. The method was immunoSEQ multiplex PCR; TCRdb's version includes in-frame clones alone and lacks a portion of them. The DNA gave D and trimming, while V, J and clone size come from that table. The table records about 120,000 clones, about 72% of them present only once. Sequencing input: peripheral blood. The chain couples TRBV9 to TRBJ1-4; no reliable D call. The source is a woman aged 55-75 years with acute or convalescent COVID-19. The CDR3 sequence: CASSVGESRLNEKLFF. CDR3 bases: TGTGCCAGCAGCGTAGGGGAGAGCCGATTAAATGAAAAACTGTTTTTT.